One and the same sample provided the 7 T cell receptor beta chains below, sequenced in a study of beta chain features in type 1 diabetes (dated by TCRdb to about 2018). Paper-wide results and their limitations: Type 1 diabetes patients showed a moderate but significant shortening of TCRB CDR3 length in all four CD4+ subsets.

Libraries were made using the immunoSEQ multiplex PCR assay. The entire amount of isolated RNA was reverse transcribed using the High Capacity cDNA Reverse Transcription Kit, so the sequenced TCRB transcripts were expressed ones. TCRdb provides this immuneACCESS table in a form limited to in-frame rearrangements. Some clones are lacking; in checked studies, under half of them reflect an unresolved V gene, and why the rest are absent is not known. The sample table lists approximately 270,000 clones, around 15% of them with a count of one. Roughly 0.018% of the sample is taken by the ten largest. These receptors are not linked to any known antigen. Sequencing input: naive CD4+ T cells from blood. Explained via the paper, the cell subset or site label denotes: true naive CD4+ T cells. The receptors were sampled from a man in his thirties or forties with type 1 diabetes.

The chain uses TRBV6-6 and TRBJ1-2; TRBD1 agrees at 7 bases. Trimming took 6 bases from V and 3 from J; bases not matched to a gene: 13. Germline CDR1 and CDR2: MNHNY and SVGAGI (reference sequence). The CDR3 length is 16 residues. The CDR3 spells CASSRALQGYDYGYTF. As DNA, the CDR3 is TGTGCCAGCAGCCGAGCCCTACAGGGGTACGACTATGGCTACACCTTC.

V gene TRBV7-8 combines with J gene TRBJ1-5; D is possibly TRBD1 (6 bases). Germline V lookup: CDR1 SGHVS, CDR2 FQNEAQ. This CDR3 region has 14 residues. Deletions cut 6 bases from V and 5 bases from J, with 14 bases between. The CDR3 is CASSFTGWDQPQHF. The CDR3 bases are TGTGCCAGCAGTTTCACAGGGTGGGATCAGCCCCAGCATTTT. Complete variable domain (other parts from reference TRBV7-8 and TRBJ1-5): GAGVSQSPRYKVAKRGQDVALRCDPISGHVSLFWYQQALGQGPEFLTYFQNEAQLDKSGLPSDRFFAERPEGSVSTLKIQRTQQEDSAVYLCASSFTGWDQPQHFGDGTRLSIL.

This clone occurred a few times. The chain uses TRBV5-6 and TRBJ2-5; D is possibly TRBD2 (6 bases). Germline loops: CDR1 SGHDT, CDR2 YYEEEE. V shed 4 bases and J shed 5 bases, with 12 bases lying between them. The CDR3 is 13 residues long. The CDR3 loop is CASSRGLGETQYF. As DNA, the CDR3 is TGTGCCAGCAGCCGGGGACTTGGGGAGACCCAGTACTTC.

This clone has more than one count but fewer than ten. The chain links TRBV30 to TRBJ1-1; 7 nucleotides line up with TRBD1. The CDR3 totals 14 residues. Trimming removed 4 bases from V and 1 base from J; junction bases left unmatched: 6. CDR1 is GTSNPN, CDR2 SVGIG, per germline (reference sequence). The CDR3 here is CAWNPRTGNTEAFF. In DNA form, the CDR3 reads TGTGCCTGGAATCCTCGGACAGGGAACACTGAAGCTTTCTTT.

The CDR3 is CASSLDRGKLFF. The CDR3 bases are TGTGCCAGCAGCTTGGACAGGGGAAAACTGTTTTTT. The chain carries TRBV5-6 and TRBJ1-4, with 7 bases aligning to TRBD1. This CDR3 has 12 residues. V shed 0 bases, J shed 10 bases, and the junction held 0 bases outside the gene matches. Germline V gene lookup returns CDR1 SGHDT and CDR2 YYEEEE.

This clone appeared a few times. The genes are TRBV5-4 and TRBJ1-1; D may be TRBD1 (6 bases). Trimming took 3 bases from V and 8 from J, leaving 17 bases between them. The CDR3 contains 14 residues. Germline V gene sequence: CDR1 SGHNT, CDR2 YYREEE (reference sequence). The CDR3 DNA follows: TGTGCCAGCAGCTATAATCAGGGGTTGTCGGAAGCTTTCTTT. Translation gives CASSYNQGLSEAFF.

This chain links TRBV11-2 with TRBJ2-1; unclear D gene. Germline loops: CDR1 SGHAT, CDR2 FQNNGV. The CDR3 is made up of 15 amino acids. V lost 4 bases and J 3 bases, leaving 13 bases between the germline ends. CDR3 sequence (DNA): TGTGCCAGCAGCTCAAACCAGCGAGGCTACAATGAGCAGTTCTTC. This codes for CASSSNQRGYNEQFF. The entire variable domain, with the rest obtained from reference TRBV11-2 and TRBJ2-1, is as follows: EAGVAQSPRYKIIEKRQSVAFWCNPISGHATLYWYQQILGQGPKLLIQFQNNGVVDDSQLPKDRFSAERLKGVDSTLKIQPAKLEDSAVYLCASSSNQRGYNEQFFGPGTRLTVL.